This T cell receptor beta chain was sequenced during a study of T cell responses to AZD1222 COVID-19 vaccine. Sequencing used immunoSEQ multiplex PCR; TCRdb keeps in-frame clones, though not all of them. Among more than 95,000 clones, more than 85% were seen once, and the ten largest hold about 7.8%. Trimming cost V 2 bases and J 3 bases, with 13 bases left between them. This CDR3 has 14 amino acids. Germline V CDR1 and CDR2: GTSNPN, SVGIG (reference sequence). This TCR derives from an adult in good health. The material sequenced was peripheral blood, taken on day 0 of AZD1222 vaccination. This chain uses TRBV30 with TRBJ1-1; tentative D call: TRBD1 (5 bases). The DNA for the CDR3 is TGTGCCTGGAGTCCCGGAGTAGGGGACACTGAAGCTTTCTTT. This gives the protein CAWSPGVGDTEAFF.